This T cell receptor beta chain emerged from a study of blood T cells in healthy people across ages. Study-level findings and limits: Across the age range, TCR beta diversity per million T cells fell in a roughly linear way.

This clonotype was observed a few times. Its specificity is unknown. CDR3 length: 14 amino acids. Germline assignment: CDR1 LGHNA and CDR2 YSLEER. Trimming stripped 0 bases from V and 7 bases from J, with 9 bases between. The second PCR ran 7 to 11 cycles with a sample-barcoded 5' primer and J-beta primers. Via MiXCR, TCRdb re-called the 5' RACE reads, giving one row per CDR3 protein. The table has roughly 560,000 distinct CDR3 sequences, less than 25% seen once. This sample also belongs to another study, concerning T cells of mothers and their children. That paper states: A few mothers and their six children, all healthy Caucasians, donated.

This chain joins TRBV4-3 and TRBJ1-4, with a possible D match to TRBD1 (5 bases). The TCR sequence derives from a boy aged 5-17 years in good health. Sequenced: blood. The CDR3 nucleotides are TGCGCCAGCAGCCAAGATCGAGGGGCTGAAAAACTGTTTTTT. Protein product: CASSQDRGAEKLFF.